Presented here are 22 T cell receptor beta chains from one specimen sequenced in a study of blood T cells in healthy people across ages. The second PCR ran roughly 6 to 11 cycles with a sample-barcoded 5' primer and J-beta primers. TCRdb re-analysed the 5' RACE reads in MiXCR, keeping a single row per CDR3 protein. This repertoire shows fewer than 800,000 distinct CDR3 sequences, approximately 30% found once; its top ten account for 15%. Material for sequencing was blood. These receptors all come from an elderly woman in good health.

The chain carries TRBV12-3 or TRBV12-4 and TRBJ2-3; no reliable D call. Trimming pared 6 bases from V and 3 bases from J, leaving 13 bases between. This CDR3 has 14 amino acids. CDR3 protein: CASSTGAKTDTQYF. In DNA form, the CDR3 reads TGTGCCAGCAGCACCGGAGCAAAAACAGATACGCAGTATTTT.

The table lists this clonotype with many counts. A much more abundant neighbour one base away suggests this may be a read error. V is TRBV10-3 and J is TRBJ2-5, with D perhaps matching TRBD2 (5 bases). CDR1 ENHRY and CDR2 SYGVKD come from the germline V gene. This CDR3 region has 14 residues. Trimming took 7 bases from V and 11 from J, leaving 23 bases between them. The CDR3 DNA is TGTGCCATCAAGCCCTTCGGGGATGGAAATGAGCAGTACTTC. Encoded protein: CAIKPFGDGNEQYF.

As to this clonotype: A single base separates this from a much larger clone, so it may be a read error. The rearrangement uses TRBV5-1 and TRBJ2-5, with TRBD1 as a possible D gene (6 bases). The J call may be in error: the DNA end matches TRBJ2-7 better. The CDR3 has 12 residues. The germline V gene has CDR1 SGHRS and CDR2 YFSETQ. The DNA for the CDR3 is TGCGCCGGCAGCTCGACAGGTCCCGAGCAGTACTTC. It encodes CAGSSTGPEQYF.

This clonotype was detected ten times or more. The rearrangement uses TRBV3-1 and TRBJ1-1; D is perhaps TRBD1 (6 bases). The germline V and J ends were trimmed by 8 bases and 2 bases, with 18 bases remaining between them. There are 15 residues in the CDR3. The V gene's germline CDR1 is LGHDT and CDR2 YNNKEL (reference sequence). CDR3 amino acids: CASRPSDRLNTEAFF. In DNA form, the CDR3 reads TGTGCCAGCCGGCCCTCGGACAGATTAAACACTGAAGCTTTCTTT.

This clonotype was seen a few times. A much larger clonotype is one base distant, so this may be a read error. The rearrangement links TRBV7-2 to TRBJ2-2; D may correspond to TRBD1 or TRBD2 (6 bases each). Germline V gene sequence: CDR1 SGHTA, CDR2 FQGNSA. This CDR3 has 16 amino acids. In nucleotides, the CDR3 is TGTGCCAGCAGCGCCCATTGGGGGGCCTCCACCGGGGAGCGGTTTTTT. Protein product: CASSAHWGASTGERFF. The entire variable domain, with the rest obtained from reference TRBV7-2 and TRBJ2-2, is as follows: GAGVSQSPSNKVTEKGKDVELRCDPISGHTALYWYRQSLGQGLEFLIYFQGNSAPDKSGLPSDRFSAERTGGSVSTLTIQRTQQEDSAVYLCASSAHWGASTGERFFGEGSRLTVL.

This clonotype appeared many times. The rearrangement links TRBV7-8 to TRBJ2-1, with D maybe TRBD2 (5 bases). Germline CDR1 reads SGHVS; CDR2 reads FQNEAQ. The CDR3 contains 17 residues. V lost 3 bases, J lost 0 bases, and 15 bases lay in between. The CDR3 sequence is CASSLTGSPSSYNEQFF. CDR3 nucleotide sequence: TGTGCCAGCAGCTTGACGGGAAGTCCGAGCTCCTACAATGAGCAGTTCTTC.

The gene calls are TRBV6-6 and TRBJ1-4; 8 bases match TRBD1. Germline V gives CDR1 MNHNY, CDR2 SVGAGI (reference sequence). V lost 5 bases, J lost 7 bases, and 9 bases stayed unmatched. The CDR3 runs 15 residues. The DNA for the CDR3 is TGTGCCAGCAGTCACACGACAGGGGTTGGTGAAAAACTGTTTTTT. Protein sequence: CASSHTTGVGEKLFF.

At least ten counts were recorded for this clonotype. The V call is TRBV6-5, the J call TRBJ2-7; tentatively, D is TRBD1 or TRBD2 (6 bases each). Germline CDR1 reads MNHEY; CDR2 reads SVGAGI. The CDR3 loop spans 12 amino acids. V shed 6 bases and J shed 6 bases, with 12 bases lying between them. The CDR3 spells CASRVRGGEQYF. Here the CDR3 DNA reads TGTGCCAGCAGGGTCAGGGGAGGCGAGCAGTACTTC.

This clonotype was recorded at least ten times. The V gene is TRBV5-5, the J gene TRBJ1-2; D call uncertain. CDR1 and CDR2 from the germline V gene are SGHKS and YYEKEE (reference sequence). Trimming pared 5 bases from V and 5 bases from J, leaving 10 bases between. The CDR3 totals 12 residues. DNA for the CDR3: TGTGCCAGCAGTTTGTCAGAGTATGGCTACACCTTC. Protein product: CASSLSEYGYTF. The full variable domain, completed using reference TRBV5-5 and TRBJ1-2, is DAGVTQSPTHLIKTRGQQVTLRCSPISGHKSVSWYQQVLGQGPQFIFQYYEKEERGRGNFPDRFSARQFPNYSSELNVNALLLGDSALYLCASSLSEYGYTFGSGTRLTVV.

Many counts were recorded for this clonotype. The chain is built from TRBV3-1 and TRBJ2-7; the D gene is possibly TRBD2 (5 bases). Trimming left V 1 base short and J 4 bases short, with 14 bases between. This CDR3 is built from 15 residues. CDR1 is LGHDT, CDR2 YNNKEL, per germline (reference sequence). The CDR3 coding sequence is TGTGCCAGCAGCCAAGCGATTACGGGGATGTACGAGCAGTACTTC. It specifies CASSQAITGMYEQYF.

CDR3 protein: CASSLRDATNTGELFF. DNA of the CDR3: TGTGCCAGCAGCCTACGGGACGCCACGAACACCGGGGAGCTGTTTTTT. The chain employs TRBV9 and TRBJ2-2; D might be TRBD1 or TRBD2, each matching 5 bases. Trimming removed 4 bases at V and 0 bases at J, with 13 bases between. The CDR3 contains 16 residues. From germline, CDR1 is SGDLS and CDR2 YYNGEE.

This clonotype has more than one count but fewer than ten. The rearrangement links TRBV24-1 to TRBJ1-5, with D unresolved. Trimming cost V 6 bases and J 11 bases, with 10 bases left between them. Per the germline V gene, CDR1 is KGHDR and CDR2 is SFDVKD. The CDR3 has 11 amino acids. CDR3 nucleotides: TGTGCCACCAGTATATCCGGGACCCAGCATTTT. Translated, it gives CATSISGTQHF.

This clonotype has more than one count but fewer than ten. V usage is TRBV20-1 and J usage is TRBJ2-2; 8 positions agree with TRBD1. Trimming cost V 6 bases and J 1 base; bases outside gene matches: 4. The CDR3 length is 14 residues. CDR1 is DFQATT and CDR2 is SNEGSKA in the germline V gene (reference sequence). CDR3 coding DNA: TGCAGTGCCACGGACAGGGTGAACACCGGGGAGCTGTTTTTT. Amino acids: CSATDRVNTGELFF.

This clonotype was detected ten times or more. This chain links TRBV4-2 with TRBJ2-5, with 15 bases lining up with TRBD2. The germline V gene encodes CDR1 LGHNA and CDR2 YNFKEQ. V trimming: 3 bases; J trimming: 2 bases; junction bases outside the gene matches: 7. The CDR3 is made up of 18 amino acids. The CDR3 DNA sequence: TGTGCCAGCAGCCAGGCCGGGACTAGCGGGGGGAATCAAGAGACCCAGTACTTC. Translated: CASSQAGTSGGNQETQYF.

This clonotype was observed many times. The J gene is TRBJ1-2, the V gene TRBV5-1; D is uncertain. Germline CDR1 is SGHRS and CDR2 is YFSETQ. This CDR3 is 15 amino acids long. Between the trimmed V and J ends, which lost 0 bases and 4 bases, there was a span of 13 bases. The chain's CDR3 is CASSLGQSRSYGYTF. The CDR3 coding sequence is TGCGCCAGCAGCTTGGGACAAAGCAGGAGCTATGGCTACACCTTC.

The table lists this clonotype with a few counts. V usage is TRBV19 and J usage is TRBJ1-5; 8 bases agree with TRBD1. This CDR3 spans 15 amino acids. Germline V gene data show CDR1 as LNHDA and CDR2 as SQIVND (reference sequence). V lost 7 bases and J lost 5; bases outside the gene matches: 10. CDR3 nucleotide sequence: TGTGCCAGTACCTATTCCAGGGGGCGCGATCAGCCCCAGCATTTT. This gives the protein CASTYSRGRDQPQHF.

This clonotype has ten or more counts. The chain has TRBV20-1 and TRBJ1-2; no definite D call. Per the germline V gene, CDR1 is DFQATT and CDR2 is SNEGSKA (reference sequence). This CDR3 contains 11 residues. The CDR3 nucleotides read TGCAGCGTGTCGGGGTTCTATGGCTACACCTTC. Encoded protein: CSVSGFYGYTF.

The V call is TRBV29-1, the J call TRBJ2-3; TRBD1 matches at 7 bases. The V segment lost 6 bases and the J segment 0 bases; nucleotides outside the gene matches: 9. Germline V gives CDR1 SQVTM, CDR2 ANQGSEA. The CDR3 is 15 amino acids. DNA of the CDR3: TGCAGCGTCGCCTCGGGACAGACTAGCACAGATACGCAGTATTTT. Amino acids: CSVASGQTSTDTQYF.

This clonotype is a singleton in its sample. The chain has TRBV7-6 and TRBJ2-5, with 8 bases fitting TRBD2. From germline, CDR1 is SGHVS and CDR2 FNYEAQ. Trimming took 0 bases from V and 1 from J; bases not matched to a gene: 4. CDR3 length equals 16 residues. The chain's CDR3 is CASSLALGLAQETQYF. In DNA, the CDR3 is TGTGCCAGCAGCTTAGCGCTCGGACTAGCCCAAGAGACCCAGTACTTC.

This clonotype was counted only a few times. The V call is TRBV6-4, the J call TRBJ1-1; no clear D. Trimming shortened V by 4 bases and J by 6 bases, and 12 bases separated the two germline ends. This CDR3 region has 13 residues. CDR1 is MRHNA and CDR2 is SNTAGT in the germline V gene. The CDR3 coding sequence is TGTGCCAGCAGTGTAACACTTCAGGCTGAAGCTTTCTTT. Residues: CASSVTLQAEAFF.

This chain joins TRBV11-1 and TRBJ2-1, with TRBD2 as a possible D gene (6 bases). Germline CDR1 SGHAT, CDR2 FQDESV (reference sequence). The ends were cut back, 4 bases at V and 6 bases at J, with 16 bases in the middle. The CDR3 spans 15 residues. The CDR3 loop reads CASSYLGARGNEQFF. The CDR3 DNA reads TGTGCCAGCAGCTACCTCGGGGCGCGGGGCAATGAGCAGTTCTTC.

CDR3 amino acids: CSARAGFGQETQYF. The DNA for the CDR3 is TGCAGTGCTAGAGCGGGGTTTGGCCAAGAGACCCAGTACTTC. The chain employs TRBV20-1 and TRBJ2-5; TRBD2 is a possible D gene (5 bases). The CDR3 has 14 residues. Looked up from germline, CDR1 is DFQATT and CDR2 is SNEGSKA (reference sequence). Trimming shortened V by 1 base and J by 1 base, and 10 bases separated the two germline ends.